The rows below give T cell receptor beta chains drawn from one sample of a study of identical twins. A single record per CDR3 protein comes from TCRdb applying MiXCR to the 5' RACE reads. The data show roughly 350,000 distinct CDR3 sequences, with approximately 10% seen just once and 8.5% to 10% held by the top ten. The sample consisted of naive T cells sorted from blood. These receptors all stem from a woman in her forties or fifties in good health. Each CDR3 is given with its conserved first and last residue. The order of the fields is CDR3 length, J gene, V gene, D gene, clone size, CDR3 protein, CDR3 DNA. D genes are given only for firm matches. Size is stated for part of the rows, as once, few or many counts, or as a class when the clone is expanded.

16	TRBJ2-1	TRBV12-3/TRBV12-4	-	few	CASTSSDLSPLNEQFF	TGTGCCAGCACCTCATCGGACTTGTCGCCCCTCAATGAGCAGTTCTTC
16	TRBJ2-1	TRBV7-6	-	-	CASSPRTERAHNEQFF	TGTGCCAGCAGCCCCAGGACTGAGCGGGCGCACAATGAGCAGTTCTTC
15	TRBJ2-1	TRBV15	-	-	CATSRIILTGNEQFF	TGTGCCACCAGCAGAATTATTCTGACGGGAAATGAGCAGTTCTTC
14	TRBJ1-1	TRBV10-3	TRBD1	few	CAITNDRVSTEAFF	TGTGCCATCACTAACGACAGGGTGAGCACTGAAGCTTTCTTT
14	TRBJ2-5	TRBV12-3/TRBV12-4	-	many	CASSFEGAGQTQYF	TGTGCCAGCAGTTTTGAGGGAGCAGGTCAGACCCAGTACTTC
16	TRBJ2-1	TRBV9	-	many	CASSVARLSSYNEQFF	TGTGCCAGCAGCGTAGCAAGGTTAAGCTCCTACAATGAGCAGTTCTTC
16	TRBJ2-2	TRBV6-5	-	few	CASRISGIVNTGELFF	TGTGCCAGCAGAATATCAGGGATAGTGAACACCGGGGAGCTGTTTTTT
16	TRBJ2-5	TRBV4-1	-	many	CASRLTIISDEETQYF	TGCGCCAGCAGGCTCACAATCATAAGCGACGAAGAGACCCAGTACTTC
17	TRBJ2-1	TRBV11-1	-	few	CASSLVVNVKPYNEQFF	TGTGCCAGCAGCTTAGTTGTGAATGTCAAACCCTACAATGAGCAGTTCTTC
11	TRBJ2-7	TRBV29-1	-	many	CSVGAPGEQYF	TGCAGCGTTGGAGCTCCGGGGGAGCAGTACTTC
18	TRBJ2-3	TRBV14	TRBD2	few	CASSHPSGRVSGADTQYF	TGTGCCAGCAGCCATCCTAGCGGGAGAGTAAGCGGCGCAGATACGCAGTATTTT
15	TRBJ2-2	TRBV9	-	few	CASSVEGSATGELFF	TGTGCCAGCAGCGTAGAAGGGAGTGCGACCGGGGAGCTGTTTTTT
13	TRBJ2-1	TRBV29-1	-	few	CSTTWGSVNEQFF	TGCAGCACCACGTGGGGGAGTGTCAATGAGCAGTTCTTC
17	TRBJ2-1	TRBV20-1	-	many	CSASLIVSSGSYNEQFF	TGCAGTGCTAGTTTAATTGTGTCGTCAGGGTCCTACAATGAGCAGTTCTTC
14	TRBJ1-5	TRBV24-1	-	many	CATGSTASNQPQHF	TGTGCCACCGGTTCGACAGCTAGCAATCAGCCCCAGCATTTT
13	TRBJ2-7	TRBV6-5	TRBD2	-	CAAKASGSYEQYF	TGTGCCGCGAAGGCTAGCGGGTCCTACGAGCAGTACTTC
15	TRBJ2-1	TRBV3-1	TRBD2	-	CASRPPVAGGSEQFF	TGTGCCAGCAGGCCACCTGTAGCGGGAGGTTCTGAGCAGTTCTTC
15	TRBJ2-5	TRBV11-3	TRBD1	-	CASSLAGQGAETQYF	TGTGCCAGCAGCTTAGCAGGCCAGGGGGCCGAGACCCAGTACTTC
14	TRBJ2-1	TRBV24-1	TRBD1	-	CATGRQGLYNEQFF	TGTGCCACCGGACGACAGGGGTTGTACAATGAGCAGTTCTTC
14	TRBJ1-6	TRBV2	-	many	CASSKPGNDSPLHF	TGTGCCAGCTCCAAGCCAGGGAATGATTCGCCCCTCCACTTT
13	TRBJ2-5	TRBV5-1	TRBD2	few	CASSGTSALPQYF	TGCGCCAGCAGCGGCACTAGCGCCCTGCCCCAGTACTTC
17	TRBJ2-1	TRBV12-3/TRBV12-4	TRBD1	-	CASSTTLTGGSYNEQFF	TGTGCCAGCAGTACAACCTTGACAGGGGGCTCCTACAATGAGCAGTTCTTC
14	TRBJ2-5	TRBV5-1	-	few	CASRPTLRAETQYF	TGCGCCAGCAGACCAACACTTAGGGCCGAGACCCAGTACTTC
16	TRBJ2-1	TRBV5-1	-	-	CASSSTWGVSYNEQFF	TGCGCCAGCAGCTCCACCTGGGGGGTCTCCTACAATGAGCAGTTCTTC
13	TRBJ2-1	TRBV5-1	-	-	CASSSEPGVEQFF	TGCGCCAGCAGCAGCGAGCCAGGGGTCGAGCAGTTCTTC
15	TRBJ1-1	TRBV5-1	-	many	CASSLTSGANTEAFF	TGCGCCAGCAGCCTAACGTCGGGAGCCAACACTGAAGCTTTCTTT
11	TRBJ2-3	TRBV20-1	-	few	CSARATDTQYF	TGCAGTGCTAGGGCTACAGATACGCAGTATTTT
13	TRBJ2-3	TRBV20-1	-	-	CSARFLGSDTQYF	TGCAGTGCTAGGTTCTTGGGATCAGATACGCAGTATTTT
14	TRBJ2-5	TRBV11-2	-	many	CARRAGPGTKTQYF	TGTGCCAGAAGAGCGGGCCCGGGCACGAAGACCCAGTACTTC
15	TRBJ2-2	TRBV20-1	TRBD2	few	CSATLAGGNTGELFF	TGCAGTGCAACCTTAGCGGGAGGGAACACCGGGGAGCTGTTTTTT
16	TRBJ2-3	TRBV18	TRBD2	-	CASSPLAGVVKDTQYF	TGTGCCAGCTCGCCTCTAGCGGGAGTCGTGAAAGATACGCAGTATTTT
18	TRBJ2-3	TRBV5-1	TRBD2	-	CASSSGLAGNVGTDTQYF	TGCGCCAGCAGCTCCGGACTAGCGGGAAACGTTGGCACAGATACGCAGTATTTT
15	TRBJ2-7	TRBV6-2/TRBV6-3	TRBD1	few	CASSYQGEEFYEQYF	TGTGCCAGCAGTTACCAGGGGGAAGAATTCTACGAGCAGTACTTC
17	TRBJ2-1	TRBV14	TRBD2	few	CASSQGRVVAGVGEQFF	TGTGCCAGCAGCCAAGGCCGCGTGGTAGCGGGAGTTGGTGAGCAGTTCTTC
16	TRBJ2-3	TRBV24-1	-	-	CATSIGRGQRTDTQYF	TGTGCCACCAGTATCGGCCGGGGGCAACGCACAGATACGCAGTATTTT
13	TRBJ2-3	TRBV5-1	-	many	CASSPAIADTQYF	TGCGCCAGCAGCCCGGCCATCGCAGATACGCAGTATTTT
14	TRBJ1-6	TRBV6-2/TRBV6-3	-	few	CASTGVVGGSPLHF	TGTGCCAGCACGGGCGTTGTCGGGGGTTCACCCCTCCACTTT
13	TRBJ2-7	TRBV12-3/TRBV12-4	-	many	CASRPGEVGEQYF	TGTGCCAGCAGACCCGGGGAGGTGGGAGAGCAGTACTTC
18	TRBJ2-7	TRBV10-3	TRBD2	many	CAISYLGLAGGHRYEQYF	TGTGCCATCAGTTACCTGGGACTAGCGGGAGGACACCGCTACGAGCAGTACTTC
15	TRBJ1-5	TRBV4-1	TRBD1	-	CASTGTGLPNQPQHF	TGCGCCAGCACCGGGACAGGGCTTCCCAATCAGCCCCAGCATTTT
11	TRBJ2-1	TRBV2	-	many	CASSEPLESLF	TGTGCCAGCAGTGAACCCCTAGAAAGTCTCTTC
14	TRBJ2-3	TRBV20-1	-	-	CSAIPGGRGDTQYF	TGCAGTGCTATTCCCGGAGGGCGGGGAGATACGCAGTATTTT
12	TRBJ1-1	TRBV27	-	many	CASYSLNTEAFF	TGTGCCAGCTACAGCTTGAACACTGAAGCTTTCTTT
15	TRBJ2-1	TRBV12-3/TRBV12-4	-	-	CASSSDWGTDNEQFF	TGTGCCAGCAGTTCGGACTGGGGGACGGACAATGAGCAGTTCTTC
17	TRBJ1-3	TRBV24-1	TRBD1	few	CATSDSGQGDSGNTIYF	TGTGCCACCAGTGATTCAGGACAGGGGGACTCTGGAAACACCATATATTTT
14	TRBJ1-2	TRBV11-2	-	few	CASSLDWGNYGYTF	TGTGCCAGCAGCTTAGATTGGGGGAACTATGGCTACACCTTC
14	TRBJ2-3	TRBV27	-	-	CASIGSLHTDTQYF	TGTGCCAGCATAGGCTCCCTTCACACAGATACGCAGTATTTT
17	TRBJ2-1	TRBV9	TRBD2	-	CASSVATIAGGNNEQFF	TGTGCCAGCAGCGTAGCTACGATAGCGGGAGGCAACAATGAGCAGTTCTTC
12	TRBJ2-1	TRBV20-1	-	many	CSAKTSVNEQFF	TGCAGTGCGAAAACTAGTGTTAATGAGCAGTTCTTC
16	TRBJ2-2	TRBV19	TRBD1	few	CASRKTGTGPTGELFF	TGTGCCAGTAGAAAAACCGGGACAGGACCTACCGGGGAGCTGTTTTTT
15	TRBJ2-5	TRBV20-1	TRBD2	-	CSARLAGGLQETQYF	TGCAGTGCTAGACTAGCGGGAGGGCTACAAGAGACCCAGTACTTC
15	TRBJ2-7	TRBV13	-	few	CASTHTGGVQGEQYF	TGTGCCAGCACCCACACAGGCGGGGTTCAGGGCGAGCAGTACTTC
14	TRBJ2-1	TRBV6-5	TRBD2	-	CASSYGTSGTEQFF	TGTGCCAGCAGTTACGGGACTAGCGGGACAGAGCAGTTCTTC
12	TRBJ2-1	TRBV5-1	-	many	CASSLEGALQFF	TGCGCCAGCAGCTTGGAGGGAGCGTTACAGTTCTTC
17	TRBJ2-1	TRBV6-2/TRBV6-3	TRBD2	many	CASSYLSGTRVYNEQFF	TGTGCCAGCAGTTACTTGTCCGGGACTAGAGTCTACAATGAGCAGTTCTTC